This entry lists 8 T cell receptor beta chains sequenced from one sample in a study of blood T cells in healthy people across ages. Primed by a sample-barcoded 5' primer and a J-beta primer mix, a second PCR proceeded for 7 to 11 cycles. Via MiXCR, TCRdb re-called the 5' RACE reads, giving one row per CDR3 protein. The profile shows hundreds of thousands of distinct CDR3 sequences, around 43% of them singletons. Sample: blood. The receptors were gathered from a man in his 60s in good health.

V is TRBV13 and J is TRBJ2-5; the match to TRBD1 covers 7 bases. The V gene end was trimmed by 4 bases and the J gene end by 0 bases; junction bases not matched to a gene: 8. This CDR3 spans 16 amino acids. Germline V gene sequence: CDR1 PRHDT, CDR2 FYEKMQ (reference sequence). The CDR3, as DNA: TGTGCCAGCAGCTCCTACCTCGGGACAGACCAAGAGACCCAGTACTTC. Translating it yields CASSSYLGTDQETQYF.

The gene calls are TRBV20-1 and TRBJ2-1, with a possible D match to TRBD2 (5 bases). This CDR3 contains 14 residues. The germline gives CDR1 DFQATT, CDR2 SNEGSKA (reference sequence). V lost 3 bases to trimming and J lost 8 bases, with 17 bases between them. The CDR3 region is CSARVTTGLYEQFF. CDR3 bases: TGCAGTGCTAGGGTCACCACCGGACTGTATGAGCAGTTCTTC.

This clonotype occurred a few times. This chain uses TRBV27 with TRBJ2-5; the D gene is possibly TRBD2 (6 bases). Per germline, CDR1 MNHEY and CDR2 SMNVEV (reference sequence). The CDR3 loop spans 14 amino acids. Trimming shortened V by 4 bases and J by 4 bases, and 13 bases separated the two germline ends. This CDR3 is CASSSIRGLETQYF. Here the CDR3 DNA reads TGTGCCAGCAGTTCGATCCGGGGGTTAGAGACCCAGTACTTC.

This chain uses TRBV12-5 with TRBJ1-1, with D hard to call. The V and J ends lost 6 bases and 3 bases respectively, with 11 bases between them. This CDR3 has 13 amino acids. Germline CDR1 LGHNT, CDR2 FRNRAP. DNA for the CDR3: TGTGCTAGTGGGGATCTCGAGGACACTGAAGCTTTCTTT. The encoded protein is CASGDLEDTEAFF.

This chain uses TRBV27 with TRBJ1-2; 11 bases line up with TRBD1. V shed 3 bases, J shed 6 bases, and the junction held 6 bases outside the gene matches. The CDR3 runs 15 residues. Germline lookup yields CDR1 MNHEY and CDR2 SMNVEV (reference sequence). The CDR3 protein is CASSFQDRGRHGYTF. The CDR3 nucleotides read TGTGCCAGCAGTTTTCAGGACAGGGGGCGACATGGCTACACCTTC.

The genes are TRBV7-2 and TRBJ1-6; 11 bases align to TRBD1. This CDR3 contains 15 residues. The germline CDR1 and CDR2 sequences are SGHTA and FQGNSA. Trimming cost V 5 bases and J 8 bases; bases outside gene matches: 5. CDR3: CASSADRGPDSPLHF. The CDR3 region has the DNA TGTGCCAGCAGCGCGGACAGGGGGCCGGATTCACCCCTCCACTTT.

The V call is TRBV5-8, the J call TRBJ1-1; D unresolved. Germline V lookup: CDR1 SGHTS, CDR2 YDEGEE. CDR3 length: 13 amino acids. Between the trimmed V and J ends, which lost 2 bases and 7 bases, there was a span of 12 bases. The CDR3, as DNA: TGTGCCAGCAGCTTTAGTGGTAAGGGTGAAGCTTTCTTT. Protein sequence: CASSFSGKGEAFF.

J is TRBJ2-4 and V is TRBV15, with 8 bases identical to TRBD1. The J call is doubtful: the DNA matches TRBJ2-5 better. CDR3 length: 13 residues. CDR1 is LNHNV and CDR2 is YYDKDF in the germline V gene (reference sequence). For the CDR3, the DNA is TGTGCCACTGGAGGACAGGGAAAGGAGACCCAGTACTTC. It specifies CATGGQGKETQYF.